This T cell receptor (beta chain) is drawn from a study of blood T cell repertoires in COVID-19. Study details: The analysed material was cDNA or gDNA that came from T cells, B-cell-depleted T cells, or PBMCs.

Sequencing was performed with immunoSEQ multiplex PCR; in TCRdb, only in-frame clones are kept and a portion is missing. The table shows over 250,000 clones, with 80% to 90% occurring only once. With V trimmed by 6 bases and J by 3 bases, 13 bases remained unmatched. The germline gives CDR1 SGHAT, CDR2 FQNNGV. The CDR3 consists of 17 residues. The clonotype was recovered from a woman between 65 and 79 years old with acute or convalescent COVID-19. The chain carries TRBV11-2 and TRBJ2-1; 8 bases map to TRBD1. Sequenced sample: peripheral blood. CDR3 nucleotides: TGTGCCAGCAGACTAGCCGGGACAGGTTATAGCTACAATGAGCAGTTCTTC. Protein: CASRLAGTGYSYNEQFF.